This record covers a single T cell receptor (beta chain). Antigen unknown. With V trimmed by 6 bases and J by 6 bases, 9 bases remained unmatched. Germline loops: CDR1 DFQATT, CDR2 SNEGSKA (reference sequence). The CDR3 runs to 13 residues. These data belong to a study of blood T cells in healthy people across ages. Study conclusions and caveats: TCR beta diversity tracked closely with naive T cell percentage. Comparison with aged donors showed that long-lived donors had more naive CD4+ cells and higher diversity.

Together with a sample-barcoded 5' primer, a J-beta primer mix was included in a second PCR lasting about 6 to 11 cycles. TCRdb re-called the 5' RACE reads with MiXCR, one entry per CDR3 protein. Of about 760,000 distinct CDR3 sequences listed, about 61% are singletons. The chain combines TRBV20-1 with TRBJ2-7; 9 nucleotides line up with TRBD1. The source of this sequence is a man in his forties in good health. Sequencing used blood. The CDR3 nucleotides are TGCAGTGCACCGGGACAGGGTACCAGCGAGCAGTACTTC. It translates to CSAPGQGTSEQYF.